These T cell receptor beta chains were read from a single sample in a study of blood T cell repertoires in COVID-19. Sequencing was performed with immunoSEQ multiplex PCR; in TCRdb, only in-frame clones are kept and a portion is missing. The repertoire holds 160,000 or so clones, with roughly four fifths as singletons. Specimen: peripheral blood. Source of these receptors: a human donor in a cohort sampled during active COVID-19. Each CDR3 is given with its conserved first and last residue. Fields, in order: D gene, CDR3 length, V gene, clone size, J gene, CDR3 DNA, CDR3 protein. A D gene is named only where the DNA matches it firmly. Size values are once, few and many counts, or a class for expanded clones, and some rows have none.

D gene: TRBD2
CDR3 length: 15
V gene: TRBV28
clone size: -
J gene: TRBJ2-5
CDR3 DNA: TGTGCCAGCAACCGACTAGCGGGGGGGCCTCAGACCCAGTACTTC
CDR3 protein: CASNRLAGGPQTQYF

D gene: TRBD1
CDR3 length: 14
V gene: TRBV6-5
clone size: -
J gene: TRBJ1-4
CDR3 DNA: TGTGCCAGTAGAGGGGCAGGGGGCCTGGAAAAACTGTTTTTT
CDR3 protein: CASRGAGGLEKLFF

D gene: -
CDR3 length: 15
V gene: TRBV27
clone size: few
J gene: TRBJ2-3
CDR3 DNA: TGTGCCAGCAGTGCGGGGTCGGGGAACACAGATACGCAGTATTTT
CDR3 protein: CASSAGSGNTDTQYF

D gene: -
CDR3 length: 16
V gene: TRBV7-9
clone size: many
J gene: TRBJ2-2
CDR3 DNA: TGTGCCAGCAGCCGCGGCGGGACGATTAACACCGGGGAGCTGTTTTTT
CDR3 protein: CASSRGGTINTGELFF

D gene: -
CDR3 length: 15
V gene: TRBV7-3
clone size: -
J gene: TRBJ2-3
CDR3 DNA: TGTGCCAGCAGCGCTAATCAAGAACCCACAGATACGCAGTATTTT
CDR3 protein: CASSANQEPTDTQYF

D gene: -
CDR3 length: 14
V gene: TRBV7-9
clone size: -
J gene: TRBJ2-1
CDR3 DNA: TGTGCCAGCAGCGCACAGGTTTACTCCAATGAGCAGTTCTTC
CDR3 protein: CASSAQVYSNEQFF

D gene: TRBD2
CDR3 length: 15
V gene: TRBV19
clone size: once
J gene: TRBJ2-1
CDR3 DNA: TGTGCCACTAAGAAGCGGGGCCTTACCTACAATGAGCAGTTCTTC
CDR3 protein: CATKKRGLTYNEQFF

D gene: -
CDR3 length: 12
V gene: TRBV30
clone size: -
J gene: TRBJ2-1
CDR3 DNA: TGTGCCTGGAAGCCGGTCGGTAGTGAGCAGTTCTTC
CDR3 protein: CAWKPVGSEQFF

D gene: TRBD1
CDR3 length: 20
V gene: TRBV24-1
clone size: -
J gene: TRBJ1-5
CDR3 DNA: TGTGCCACCAGTGATTTTGCGAGTGTAGTCGGAAAGGGGGCCAATCAGCCCCAGCATTTT
CDR3 protein: CATSDFASVVGKGANQPQHF

D gene: -
CDR3 length: 14
V gene: TRBV27
clone size: -
J gene: TRBJ2-7
CDR3 DNA: TGTGCCAGCAGTTTTCGAGGGAACTCCTACGAGCAGTACTTC
CDR3 protein: CASSFRGNSYEQYF

D gene: TRBD1
CDR3 length: 13
V gene: TRBV27
clone size: -
J gene: TRBJ1-2
CDR3 DNA: TGTGCCAGCAGCAGGGACAGGGACTATGGCTACACCTTC
CDR3 protein: CASSRDRDYGYTF

D gene: TRBD1
CDR3 length: 13
V gene: TRBV6-5
clone size: -
J gene: TRBJ2-7
CDR3 DNA: TGTGCCAGCAGTTTGACAGGGCGCTACGAGCAGTACTTC
CDR3 protein: CASSLTGRYEQYF

D gene: TRBD1
CDR3 length: 13
V gene: TRBV6-5
clone size: -
J gene: TRBJ1-4
CDR3 DNA: TGTGCCAGCAGTCCTACCCTACAGGGGAGACTGTTTTTT
CDR3 protein: CASSPTLQGRLFF

D gene: -
CDR3 length: 11
V gene: TRBV20-1
clone size: -
J gene: TRBJ1-5
CDR3 DNA: TGCAGTGCTAGATCCCCAGGGCCCCAGCATTTT
CDR3 protein: CSARSPGPQHF